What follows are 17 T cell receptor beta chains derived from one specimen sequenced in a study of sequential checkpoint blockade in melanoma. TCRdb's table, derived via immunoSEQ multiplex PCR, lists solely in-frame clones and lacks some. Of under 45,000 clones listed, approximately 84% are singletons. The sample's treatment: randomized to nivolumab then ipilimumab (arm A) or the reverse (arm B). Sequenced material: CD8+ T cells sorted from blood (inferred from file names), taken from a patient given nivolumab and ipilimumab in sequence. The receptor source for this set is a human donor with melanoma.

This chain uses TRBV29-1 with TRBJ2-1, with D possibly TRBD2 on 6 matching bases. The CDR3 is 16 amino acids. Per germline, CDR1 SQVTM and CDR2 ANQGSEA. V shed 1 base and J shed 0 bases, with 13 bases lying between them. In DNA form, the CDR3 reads TGCAGCGTTGAAGGCACGGGGGTTGGCTCCTACAATGAGCAGTTCTTC. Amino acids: CSVEGTGVGSYNEQFF.

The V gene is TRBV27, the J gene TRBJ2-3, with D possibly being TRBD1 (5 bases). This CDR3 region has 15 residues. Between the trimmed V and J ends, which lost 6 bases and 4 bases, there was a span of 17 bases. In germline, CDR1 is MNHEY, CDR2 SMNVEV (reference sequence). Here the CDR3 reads CASSYDVRVPDTQYF. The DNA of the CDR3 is TGTGCCAGCAGCTATGATGTCAGGGTGCCAGATACGCAGTATTTT.

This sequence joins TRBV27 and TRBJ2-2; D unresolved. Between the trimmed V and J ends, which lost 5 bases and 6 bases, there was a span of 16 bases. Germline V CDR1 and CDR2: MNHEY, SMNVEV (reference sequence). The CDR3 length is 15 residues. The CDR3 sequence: CASSPLGVGAGELFF. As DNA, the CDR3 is TGTGCCAGCAGTCCTCTTGGAGTTGGAGCCGGGGAGCTGTTTTTT.

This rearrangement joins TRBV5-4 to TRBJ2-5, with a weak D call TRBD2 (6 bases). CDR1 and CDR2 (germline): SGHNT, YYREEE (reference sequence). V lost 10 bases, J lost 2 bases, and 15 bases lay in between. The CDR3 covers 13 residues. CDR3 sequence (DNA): TGTGCCTTTTGGGCTAGCGCGCAAGAGACCCAGTACTTC. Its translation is CAFWASAQETQYF. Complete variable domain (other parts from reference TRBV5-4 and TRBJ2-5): ETGVTQSPTHLIKTRGQQVTLRCSSQSGHNTVSWYQQALGQGPQFIFQYYREEENGRGNFPPRFSGLQFPNYSSELNVNALELDDSALYLCAFWASAQETQYFGPGTRLLVL.

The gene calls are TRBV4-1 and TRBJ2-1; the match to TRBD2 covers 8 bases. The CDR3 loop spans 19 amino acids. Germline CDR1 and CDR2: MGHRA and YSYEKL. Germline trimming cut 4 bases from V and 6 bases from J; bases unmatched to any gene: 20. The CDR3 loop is CASSLRWQPGLVTPNEQFF. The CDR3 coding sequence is TGCGCCAGCAGCCTGAGGTGGCAGCCGGGACTAGTAACCCCCAATGAGCAGTTCTTC.

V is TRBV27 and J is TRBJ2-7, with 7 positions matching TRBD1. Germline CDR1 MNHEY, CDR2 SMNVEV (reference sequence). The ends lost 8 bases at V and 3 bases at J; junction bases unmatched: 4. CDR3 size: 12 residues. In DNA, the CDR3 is TGTGCCAGCTACGGGGACAGCTACGAGCAGTACTTC. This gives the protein CASYGDSYEQYF.

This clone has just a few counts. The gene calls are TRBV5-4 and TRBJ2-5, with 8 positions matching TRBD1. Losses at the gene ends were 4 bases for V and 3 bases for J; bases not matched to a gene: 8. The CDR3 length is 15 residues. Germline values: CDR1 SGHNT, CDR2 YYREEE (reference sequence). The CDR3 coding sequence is TGTGCCAGCAGCACAGAACAGGGGGGCAAAGAGACCCAGTACTTC. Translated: CASSTEQGGKETQYF.

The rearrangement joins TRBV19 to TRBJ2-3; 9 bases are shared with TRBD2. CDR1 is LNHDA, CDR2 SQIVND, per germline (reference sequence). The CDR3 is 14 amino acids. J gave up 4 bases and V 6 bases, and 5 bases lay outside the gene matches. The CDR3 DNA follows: TGTGCCAGTAGGAGGACTAGCGCCGCAGATACGCAGTATTTT. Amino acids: CASRRTSAADTQYF.

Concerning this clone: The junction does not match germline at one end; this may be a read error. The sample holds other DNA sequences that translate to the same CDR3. The CDR3 DNA reads TGTGCCAGCAGCACGATCACGAACACGAATTCCCCCCTCCACTTT. This sequence encodes CASSTITNTNSPLHF. This chain connects TRBV27 to TRBJ1-6; no definite D call. The CDR3 sequence is 15 residues long. CDR1 is MNHEY, CDR2 SMNVEV, per germline (reference sequence).

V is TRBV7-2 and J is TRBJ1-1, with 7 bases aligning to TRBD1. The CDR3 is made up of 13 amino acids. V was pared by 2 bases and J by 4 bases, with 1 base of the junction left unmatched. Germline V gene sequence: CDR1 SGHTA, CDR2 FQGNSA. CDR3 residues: CASSLYRGTEAFF. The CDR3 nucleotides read TGTGCCAGCAGCTTATACAGGGGCACTGAAGCTTTCTTT.

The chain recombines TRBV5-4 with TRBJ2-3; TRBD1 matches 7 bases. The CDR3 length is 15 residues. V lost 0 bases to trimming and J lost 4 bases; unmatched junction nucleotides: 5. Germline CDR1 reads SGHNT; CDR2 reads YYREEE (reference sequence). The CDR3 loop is CASSLGQGHSDTQYF. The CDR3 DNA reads TGTGCCAGCAGCTTGGGACAGGGTCATTCAGATACGCAGTATTTT. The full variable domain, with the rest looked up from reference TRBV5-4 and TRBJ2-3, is ETGVTQSPTHLIKTRGQQVTLRCSSQSGHNTVSWYQQALGQGPQFIFQYYREEENGRGNFPPRFSGLQFPNYSSELNVNALELDDSALYLCASSLGQGHSDTQYFGPGTRLTVL.

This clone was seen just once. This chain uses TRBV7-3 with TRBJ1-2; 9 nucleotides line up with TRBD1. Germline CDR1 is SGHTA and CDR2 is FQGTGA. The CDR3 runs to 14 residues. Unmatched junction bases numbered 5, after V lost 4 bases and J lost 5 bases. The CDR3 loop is CASSSGTGTYGYTF. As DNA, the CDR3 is TGTGCCAGCAGCTCGGGGACAGGGACGTATGGCTACACCTTC.

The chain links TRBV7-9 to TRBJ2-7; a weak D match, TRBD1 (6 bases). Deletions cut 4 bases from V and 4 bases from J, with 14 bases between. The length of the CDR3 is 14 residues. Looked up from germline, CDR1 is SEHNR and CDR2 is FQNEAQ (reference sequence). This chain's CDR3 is CASSSWTAEYEQYF. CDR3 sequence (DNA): TGTGCCAGCAGCTCTTGGACAGCGGAATACGAGCAGTACTTC.

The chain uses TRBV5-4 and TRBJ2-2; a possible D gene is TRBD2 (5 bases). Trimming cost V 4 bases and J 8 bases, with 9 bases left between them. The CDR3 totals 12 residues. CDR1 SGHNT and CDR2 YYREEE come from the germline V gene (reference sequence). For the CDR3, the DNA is TGTGCCAGCAGCCGCGGGCTTGGGGAGCTGTTTTTT. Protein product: CASSRGLGELFF.

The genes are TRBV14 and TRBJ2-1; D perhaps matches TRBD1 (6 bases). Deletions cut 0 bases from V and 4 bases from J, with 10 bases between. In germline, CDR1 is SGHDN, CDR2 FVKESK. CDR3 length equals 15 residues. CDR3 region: CASSQEGGFYNEQFF. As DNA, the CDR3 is TGTGCCAGCAGCCAAGAAGGGGGATTTTACAATGAGCAGTTCTTC.

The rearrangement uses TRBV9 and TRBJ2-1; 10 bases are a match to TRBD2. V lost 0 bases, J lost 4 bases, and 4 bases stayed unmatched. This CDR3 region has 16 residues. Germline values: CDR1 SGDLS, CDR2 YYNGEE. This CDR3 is CASSVDTSGDYNEQFF. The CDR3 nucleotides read TGTGCCAGCAGCGTAGATACTAGCGGGGATTACAATGAGCAGTTCTTC.

The CDR3 loop reads CASSLKLASGELFF. The CDR3 nucleotides are TGCGCCAGCAGCTTGAAACTAGCAAGCGGGGAGCTGTTTTTT. The chain combines TRBV5-1 with TRBJ2-2; perhaps TRBD2 as D (6 bases). Trimming pared 1 base from V and 7 bases from J, leaving 11 bases between. Germline loops: CDR1 SGHRS, CDR2 YFSETQ. This CDR3 is 14 amino acids long.